Presented here are 18 T cell receptor beta chains from one specimen sequenced in a study of T cell repertoires in aging, cancer and after chemotherapy. The template was genomic DNA from peripheral blood, not RNA. Rearranged V-D-J TRB sequences were amplified with a mixed TRB-A/B primer pool. One entry per CDR3 protein, called by TCRdb with MiXCR from the multiplex PCR reads. The sample carries roughly 18,000 distinct CDR3 sequences, 30% to 45% recorded once. The sample was blood. These receptor sequences come from a human donor with a solid tumor.

The table lists this clonotype with a few counts. The chain carries TRBV5-6 and TRBJ2-5; the D call may be TRBD1 or TRBD2 (5 bases each). The length of the CDR3 is 15 residues. Germline CDR1 is SGHDT and CDR2 is YYEEEE. V dropped 4 bases and J dropped 2 bases, with 15 bases sitting between them. Here the CDR3 reads CASSPYRGPQETQYF. CDR3 nucleotides: TGTGCCAGCAGCCCCTACCGGGGCCCACAAGAGACCCAGTACTTC.

This clonotype turned up a few times. The chain couples TRBV7-9 to TRBJ2-1; D not certain. Germline values: CDR1 SEHNR, CDR2 FQNEAQ (reference sequence). There are 12 residues in the CDR3. The ends were cut back, 5 bases at V and 8 bases at J, with 10 bases in the middle. For the CDR3, the DNA is TGTGCCAGCAGCCCGTTGGGGTATGAGCAGTTCTTC. Encoded protein: CASSPLGYEQFF.

This clonotype was observed a few times. This rearrangement joins TRBV6-4 to TRBJ2-3; 12 bases match TRBD2. The V gene's germline CDR1 is MRHNA and CDR2 SNTAGT. CDR3 length equals 15 residues. The ends lost 5 bases at V and 4 bases at J; junction bases unmatched: 4. CDR3 amino acids: CASSPSGGAADTQYF. In DNA, the CDR3 is TGTGCCAGCAGTCCTAGCGGGGGGGCCGCAGATACGCAGTATTTT.

The rearrangement links TRBV5-1 to TRBJ2-2; 8 bases map to TRBD1. Germline V CDR1 and CDR2: SGHRS, YFSETQ. The V and J ends lost 4 bases and 4 bases, in that order; junction bases with no gene match: 6. The CDR3 is 15 residues long. The CDR3 nucleotides read TGCGCCAGCAGCCCGCAGGGGGCGAGCACCGGGGAGCTGTTTTTT. Its protein is CASSPQGASTGELFF.

The chain uses TRBV7-9 and TRBJ1-1; D gene unclear. V lost 3 bases and J 1 base, leaving 9 bases between the germline ends. CDR3 size: 14 residues. The germline V gene has CDR1 SEHNR and CDR2 FQNEAQ (reference sequence). The CDR3 region has the DNA TGTGCCAGCAGCTTGGAGGGAAGGAACACTGAAGCTTTCTTT. Protein sequence: CASSLEGRNTEAFF.

The V and J genes are TRBV5-6 and TRBJ1-2; no definite D call. Trimming took off 4 bases at V and 11 bases at J, with 12 bases between the two ends. This CDR3 spans 11 amino acids. Germline V gene data show CDR1 as SGHDT and CDR2 as YYEEEE. CDR3 DNA sequence: TGTGCCAGCAGCCGATTTGTGTCGTACACCTTC. Translating gives CASSRFVSYTF.

This clonotype showed up just a few times. The rearrangement joins TRBV27 to TRBJ2-7; 12 bases map to TRBD2. This CDR3 region has 17 residues. The V gene end was trimmed by 5 bases and the J gene end by 2 bases; junction bases not matched to a gene: 10. Germline V gene sequence: CDR1 MNHEY, CDR2 SMNVEV (reference sequence). The CDR3: CASSLLHLAGGPYEQYF. CDR3 in DNA: TGTGCCAGCAGTCTCCTACATCTAGCGGGAGGGCCCTACGAGCAGTACTTC.

This clonotype ranks as medium-sized. This rearrangement joins TRBV19 to TRBJ1-6, with D unclear. CDR3 length equals 15 residues. The V gene lost 6 bases and the J gene lost 7 bases, with 16 bases spanning the gap. In germline, CDR1 is LNHDA, CDR2 SQIVND (reference sequence). In DNA, the CDR3 is TGTGCCAGTAGCCCGACGGGGTCGAGGAATTCACCCCTCCACTTT. The encoded protein is CASSPTGSRNSPLHF.

The chain joins TRBV6-5 to TRBJ1-4; maybe TRBD1 (5 bases). This CDR3 region has 16 residues. The germline V and J ends were trimmed by 2 bases and 0 bases, with 10 bases remaining between them. In germline, CDR1 is MNHEY, CDR2 SVGAGI. Written as DNA, the CDR3 is TGTGCCAGCAGTTACCGACAGTCTGCAACTAATGAAAAACTGTTTTTT. Its protein is CASSYRQSATNEKLFF.

This clonotype has just a few counts. The chain is built from TRBV19 and TRBJ1-5, with D possibly TRBD1 on 6 matching bases. Germline V lookup: CDR1 LNHDA, CDR2 SQIVND (reference sequence). Trimming stripped 7 bases from V and 6 bases from J, with 16 bases between. The CDR3 contains 14 residues. CDR3 in amino acids: CASTLGGGAQPQHF. In nucleotides, the CDR3 is TGTGCCAGTACTCTAGGGGGAGGAGCTCAGCCCCAGCATTTT.

The J gene is TRBJ2-1, the V gene TRBV27; no clear D gene. The CDR3 is made up of 13 amino acids. Looked up from germline, CDR1 is MNHEY and CDR2 is SMNVEV (reference sequence). The V end lost 6 bases, the J end lost 4 bases, and 10 bases lay between the germline ends. CDR3 nucleotide sequence: TGTGCCAGCAGAAATTCGGTATACAATGAGCAGTTCTTC. Amino acid sequence: CASRNSVYNEQFF.

This clonotype appeared a few times. V is TRBV15 and J is TRBJ2-1; D gene uncertain. The CDR3 length is 11 residues. Trimming removed 8 bases at V and 8 bases at J, with 10 bases between. Germline V gives CDR1 LNHNV, CDR2 YYDKDF (reference sequence). The DNA of the CDR3 is TGTGCCACCGGCGGTAGGGATGAGCAGTTCTTC. It translates to CATGGRDEQFF.

This clonotype showed up just a few times. The J gene is TRBJ2-3, the V gene TRBV13; 9 positions agree with TRBD2. V lost 2 bases to trimming and J lost 4 bases; unmatched junction nucleotides: 10. CDR1 and CDR2 from the germline V gene are PRHDT and FYEKMQ (reference sequence). The CDR3 length is 17 residues. CDR3 region: CASSLSLAGAWADTQYF. CDR3 DNA: TGTGCCAGCAGCTTATCTTTAGCGGGGGCCTGGGCAGATACGCAGTATTTT.

This clonotype was detected a few times. V gene TRBV29-1 combines with J gene TRBJ2-2; D is possibly TRBD1 or TRBD2 (5 bases each). The germline gives CDR1 SQVTM, CDR2 ANQGSEA. The CDR3 length is 13 residues. V was shortened by 1 base and J by 6 bases, with 9 bases between the two germline ends. CDR3 protein: CSVEVQEAGELFF. The CDR3 nucleotides read TGCAGCGTTGAAGTACAGGAGGCCGGGGAGCTGTTTTTT.

The V gene is TRBV6-2 or TRBV6-3, the J gene TRBJ1-1; weak D call: TRBD1 (5 bases). Germline assignment: CDR1 MNHEY and CDR2 SVGEGT. The CDR3 length is 14 residues. V was cut by 3 bases and J by 2 bases, with 10 bases left in between. For the CDR3, the DNA is TGTGCCAGCAGTTATGGTGGGGGAAACACTGAAGCTTTCTTT. It is translated as CASSYGGGNTEAFF.

A note on this clonotype: The junction departs from germline at one end; a sequencing error may be responsible. V gene TRBV7-2 combines with J gene TRBJ1-2; D ambiguous. This CDR3 comprises 11 residues. Germline V gene lookup returns CDR1 SGHTA and CDR2 FQGNSA. The CDR3 here is CARSLSSGYTF. DNA for the CDR3: TGTGCCAGAAGCTTATCCTCGGGCTACACCTTC.

The J gene is TRBJ1-1, the V gene TRBV19; D uncertain. The CDR3 runs to 15 residues. Trimming pared 2 bases from V and 6 bases from J, leaving 16 bases between. Germline assignment: CDR1 LNHDA and CDR2 SQIVND (reference sequence). CDR3 region: CASSIRMSGIAEAFF. The CDR3 DNA reads TGTGCCAGTAGTATACGGATGTCTGGGATAGCTGAAGCTTTCTTT. Using reference TRBV19 and TRBJ1-1 for the parts outside the CDR3, the full variable domain is DGGITQSPKYLFRKEGQNVTLSCEQNLNHDAMYWYRQDPGQGLRLIYYSQIVNDFQKGDIAEGYSVSREKKESFPLTVTSAQKNPTAFYLCASSIRMSGIAEAFFGQGTRLTVV.

This sequence joins TRBV6-2 or TRBV6-3 and TRBJ2-6; D is unresolved. V dropped 5 bases and J dropped 1 base, with 9 bases sitting between them. The germline V gene encodes CDR1 MNHEY and CDR2 SVGEGT. This CDR3 comprises 15 residues. CDR3 region: CASSPTASGANVLTF. CDR3 nucleotide sequence: TGTGCCAGCAGTCCGACTGCATCTGGGGCCAACGTCCTGACTTTC.